This TCR beta chain was sequenced during a study of post-analysis software for immune sequencing data. This clonotype came up a few times. Its specificity is unknown. Germline CDR1 and CDR2: DFQATT and SNEGSKA (reference sequence). V lost 1 base, J lost 2 bases, and 5 bases stayed unmatched. There are 16 residues in the CDR3. The study, taken as a whole, reports: Relative to controls, patients with multiple sclerosis showed significantly lower normalized Chao1 diversity. Four to six TRBV segments were significantly more frequent in patients than in controls. TRBV5-6, TRBV5-1 and TRBV20-1 were among these segments.

Prepared TCR beta cDNA libraries contained unique molecular identifiers. TCRdb itself ran the PCR reads through MiXCR, one entry per CDR3 protein. Of a few hundred thousand distinct CDR3 sequences listed, around a third were seen once; the top ten hold about 6%. V usage is TRBV20-1 and J usage is TRBJ2-6, with 7 bases aligning to TRBD1. This TCR was recovered from a girl aged 2-17 years with multiple sclerosis. The sequencing sample was made of blood. This CDR3 reads CSARAHRGTGANVLTF. The CDR3 nucleotides are TGCAGTGCTAGAGCCCACAGGGGAACTGGGGCCAACGTCCTGACTTTC.